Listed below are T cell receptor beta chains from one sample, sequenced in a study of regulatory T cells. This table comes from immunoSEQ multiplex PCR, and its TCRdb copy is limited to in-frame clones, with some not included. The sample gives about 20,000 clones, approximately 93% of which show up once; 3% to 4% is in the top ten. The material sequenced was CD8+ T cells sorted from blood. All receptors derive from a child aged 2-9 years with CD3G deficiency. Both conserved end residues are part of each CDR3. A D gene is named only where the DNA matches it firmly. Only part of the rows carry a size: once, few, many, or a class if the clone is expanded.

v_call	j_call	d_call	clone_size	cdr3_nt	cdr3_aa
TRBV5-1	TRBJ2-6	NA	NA	TGCGCCAGCAGCTTGGGGGTGAGCTCTGGGGCCAACGTCCTGACTTTC	CASSLGVSSGANVLTF
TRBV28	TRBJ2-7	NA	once	TGTGCCAGCAGTTTACAGGGGGGGTACGAGCAGTACTTC	CASSLQGGYEQYF
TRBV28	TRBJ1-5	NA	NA	TGTGCCAGCAGTCCCTCAGGGAGCAATCAGCCCCAGCATTTT	CASSPSGSNQPQHF
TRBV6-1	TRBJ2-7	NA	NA	TGTGCCAGCACCCCGTCCAGTATCTACTACGAGCAGTACTTC	CASTPSSIYYEQYF
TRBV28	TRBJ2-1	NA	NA	TGTGCCAGCAGTTTATTCTCCTACTCCTACAATGAGCAGTTCTTC	CASSLFSYSYNEQFF
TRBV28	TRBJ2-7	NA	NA	TGTGCCAGCAGTACGACGGGGGCCTACGAGCAGTACTTC	CASSTTGAYEQYF
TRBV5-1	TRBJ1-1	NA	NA	TGCGCCAGTAAGGGGGAAGGGGAAGTTTCTGAAGCTTTCTTT	CASKGEGEVSEAFF
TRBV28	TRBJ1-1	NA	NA	TGTGCCAGCAGGTCTTATCGAGGGACCCCTGAAGCTTTCTTT	CASRSYRGTPEAFF
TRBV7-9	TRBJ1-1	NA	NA	TGTGCCAGCAGCCCCCGGTTGGGGACTAAAGCTTTCTTT	CASSPRLGTKAFF
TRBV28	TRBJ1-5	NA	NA	TGTGCCAGCAGTTTAATCGGGGGTATTTTGAGCAATCAGCCCCAGCATTTT	CASSLIGGILSNQPQHF
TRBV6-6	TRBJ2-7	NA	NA	TGTGCCAGCAGTTACTCGGAAAGGGCCTACGAGCAGTACTTC	CASSYSERAYEQYF
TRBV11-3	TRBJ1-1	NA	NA	TGTGCCAGCAGCTGGGGGGTTAACACTGAAGCTTTCTTT	CASSWGVNTEAFF
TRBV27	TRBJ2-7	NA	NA	TGTGCCAGCAGTTTAAGCCCAGGGGGGCGCGAGCAGTACTTC	CASSLSPGGREQYF
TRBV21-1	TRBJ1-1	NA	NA	TGTGCCAGCAGCAAAGCGGGGGGAGACAGTACCCAGGGTATTAAGTGCACTGAAGCTTTCTTT	CASSKAGGDSTQGIKCTEAFF
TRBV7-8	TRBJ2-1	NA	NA	TGTGCCAGCAGCTTAGAAAGAGGCAATGAGCAGTTCTTC	CASSLERGNEQFF
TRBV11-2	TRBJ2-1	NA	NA	TGTGCCAGCAGCTTATCGAAATTTAGTTACAATGAGCAGTTCTTC	CASSLSKFSYNEQFF
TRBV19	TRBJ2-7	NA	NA	TGTGCCAGTAGTATAGCCCCCGCCTACGAGCAGTACTTC	CASSIAPAYEQYF
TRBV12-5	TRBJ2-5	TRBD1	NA	TGTGCTAGTGCCTTCTCCACGGACAGGGAACTCCAAGAGACCCAGTACTTC	CASAFSTDRELQETQYF
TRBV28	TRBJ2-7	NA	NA	TGTGCCAGCAGTCCCCGACTAGGCTACGAGCAGTACTTC	CASSPRLGYEQYF
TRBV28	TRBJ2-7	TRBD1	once	TGTGCCAGCGCCGGGACAGCCTACGAGCAGTACTTC	CASAGTAYEQYF
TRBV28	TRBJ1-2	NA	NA	TGTGCCAGCAGACCGCTTCCGGCAGGAGGGAATGGCTACACCTTC	CASRPLPAGGNGYTF
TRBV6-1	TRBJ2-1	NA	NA	TGTGCCAGCAGTGAAATCCCCCCGAGCCCTTACAATGAGCAGTTCTTC	CASSEIPPSPYNEQFF
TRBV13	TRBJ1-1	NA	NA	TGTGCCAGCAGCTTAGCTGGGGTATCGGCTTTCTTT	CASSLAGVSAFF
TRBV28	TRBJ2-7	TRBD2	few	TGTGCCAGCAGTTTCCTAGCGGGGGCCTACGAGCAGTACTTC	CASSFLAGAYEQYF
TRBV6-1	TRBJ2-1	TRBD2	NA	TGTGCCAGCAGTGAATCCCCCGGGGCGGGAGGGCACAATGAGCAGTTCTTC	CASSESPGAGGHNEQFF
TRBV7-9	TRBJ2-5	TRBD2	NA	TGTGCCAGCAGCAGTAGCTCTAGCGGAAAAGAGACCCAGTACTTC	CASSSSSSGKETQYF
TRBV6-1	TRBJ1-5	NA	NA	TGTGCCAGCAGTGAAGCTGGAGCTTCAGGTCAGCCCCAGCATTTT	CASSEAGASGQPQHF
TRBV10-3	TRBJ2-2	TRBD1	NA	TGTGCCTCGGCGGACAGGGCGGGCGGGGAGCTGTTTTTT	CASADRAGGELFF
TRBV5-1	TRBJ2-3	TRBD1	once	TGCGCCAGCAGCGACGGGACAGGGAGATATTTT	CASSDGTGRYF
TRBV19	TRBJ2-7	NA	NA	TGTGCCAGTAGTATCTCACTCCACTACGAGCAGTACTTC	CASSISLHYEQYF
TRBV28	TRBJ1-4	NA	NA	TGTGCCAGCAGTTATGAGGGAGAAAAACTGTTTTTT	CASSYEGEKLFF
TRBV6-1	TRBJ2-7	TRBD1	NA	TGTGCCAGCAGTGAAGCCGGGACAGGGTTTTACGAGCAGTACTTC	CASSEAGTGFYEQYF
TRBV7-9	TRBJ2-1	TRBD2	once	TGTGCCAGCAGCTTAGTGGGGGGGAATGAGCAGTTCTTC	CASSLVGGNEQFF
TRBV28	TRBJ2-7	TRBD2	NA	TGTGCCAGCAGTCCTCTAGCGGGAGGGCGCTACGAGCAGTACTTC	CASSPLAGGRYEQYF
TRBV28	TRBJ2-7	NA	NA	TGTGCCAGCAGCTCTTTTCGACAGGCAATTCCTTACGAGCAGTACTTC	CASSSFRQAIPYEQYF
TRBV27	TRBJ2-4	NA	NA	TGTGCCAGCAGTTTATCTCATGGGCCCAAAAACATTCAGTACTTC	CASSLSHGPKNIQYF
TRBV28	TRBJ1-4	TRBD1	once	TGTGCCAGCAGTGCCGACAGGGGATCAACTAATGAAAAACTGTTTTTT	CASSADRGSTNEKLFF
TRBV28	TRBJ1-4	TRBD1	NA	TGTGCCAGCAGTTCGGCAGGGGGCACTAATGAAAAACTGTTTTTT	CASSSAGGTNEKLFF
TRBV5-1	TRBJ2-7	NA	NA	TGCGCCAGTGAAGGTTCTTACGAGCAGTACTTC	CASEGSYEQYF
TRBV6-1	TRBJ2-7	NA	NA	TGTGCCAGCAGTGACCCTCCGTCCTACGAGCAGTACTTC	CASSDPPSYEQYF
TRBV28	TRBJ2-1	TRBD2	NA	TGTGCCAGCAGTGGAGCGGGGAGGGAATACAATGAGCAGTTCTTC	CASSGAGREYNEQFF
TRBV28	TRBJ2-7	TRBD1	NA	TGTGCCAGCAGTTTCCCAGGGGGATCCGAGCAGTACTTC	CASSFPGGSEQYF
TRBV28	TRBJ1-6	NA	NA	TGTGCCAGCAGTTTAACACACTTTAATTCACCCCTCCACTTT	CASSLTHFNSPLHF
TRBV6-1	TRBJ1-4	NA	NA	TGTGCCTTACGGGGGGATGAAAAACTGTTTTTT	CALRGDEKLFF
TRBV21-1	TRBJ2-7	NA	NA	TGTGCCAGCAGCAAATACCCCTCCTCATACGGTGCTTCCTACGAGCAGTACTTC	CASSKYPSSYGASYEQYF
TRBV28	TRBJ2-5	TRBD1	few	TGTGCCAGCAGCTCCTTGACAGGGATGAGAGAGACCCAGTACTTC	CASSSLTGMRETQYF
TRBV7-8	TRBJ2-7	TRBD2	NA	TGTGCCAGCAGCACTGAGGGACTAGCGGGAGGGCCCCACGAGCAGTACTTC	CASSTEGLAGGPHEQYF
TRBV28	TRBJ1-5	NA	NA	TGTGCCAGCAGTTTTTGGGGGGTGAGCAATCAGCCCCAGCATTTT	CASSFWGVSNQPQHF